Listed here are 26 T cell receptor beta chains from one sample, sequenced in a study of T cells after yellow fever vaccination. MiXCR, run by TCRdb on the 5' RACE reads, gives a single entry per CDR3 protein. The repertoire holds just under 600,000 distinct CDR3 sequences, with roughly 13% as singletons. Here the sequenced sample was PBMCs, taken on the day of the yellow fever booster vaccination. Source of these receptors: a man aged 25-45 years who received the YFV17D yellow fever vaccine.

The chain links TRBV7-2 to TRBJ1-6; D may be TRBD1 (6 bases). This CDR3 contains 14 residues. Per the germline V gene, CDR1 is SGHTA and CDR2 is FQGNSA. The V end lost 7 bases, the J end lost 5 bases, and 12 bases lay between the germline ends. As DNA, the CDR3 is TGTGCCAGCAACAAAGACAGGAATAATTCACCCCTCCACTTT. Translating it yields CASNKDRNNSPLHF.

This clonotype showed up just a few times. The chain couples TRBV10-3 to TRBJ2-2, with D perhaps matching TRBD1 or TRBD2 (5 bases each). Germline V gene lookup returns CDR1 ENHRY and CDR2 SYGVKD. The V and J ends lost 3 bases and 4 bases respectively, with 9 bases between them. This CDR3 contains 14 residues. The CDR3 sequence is CAISDRESTGELFF. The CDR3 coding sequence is TGTGCCATCAGTGACAGGGAGAGCACCGGGGAGCTGTTTTTT.

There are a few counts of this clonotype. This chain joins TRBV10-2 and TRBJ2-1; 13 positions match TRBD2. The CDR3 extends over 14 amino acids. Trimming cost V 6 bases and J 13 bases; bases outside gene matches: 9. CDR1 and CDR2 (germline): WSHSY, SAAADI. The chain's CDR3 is CASSAWTSGRNQFF. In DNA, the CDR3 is TGCGCCAGCAGCGCCTGGACTAGCGGGAGAAATCAGTTCTTC.

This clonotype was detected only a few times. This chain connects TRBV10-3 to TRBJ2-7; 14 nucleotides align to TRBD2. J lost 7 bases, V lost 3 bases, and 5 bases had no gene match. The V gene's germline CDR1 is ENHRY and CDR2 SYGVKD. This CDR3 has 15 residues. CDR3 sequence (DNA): TGTGCCATCAGTGAAGGGACTAGCGGGAGCGGGGAGCAGTACTTC. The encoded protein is CAISEGTSGSGEQYF.

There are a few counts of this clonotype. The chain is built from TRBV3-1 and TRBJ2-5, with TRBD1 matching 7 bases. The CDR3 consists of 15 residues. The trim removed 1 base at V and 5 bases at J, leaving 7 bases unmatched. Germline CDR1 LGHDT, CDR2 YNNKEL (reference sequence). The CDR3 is CASSQVHGQAETQYF. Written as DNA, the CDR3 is TGTGCCAGCAGCCAAGTCCACGGACAGGCGGAGACCCAGTACTTC.

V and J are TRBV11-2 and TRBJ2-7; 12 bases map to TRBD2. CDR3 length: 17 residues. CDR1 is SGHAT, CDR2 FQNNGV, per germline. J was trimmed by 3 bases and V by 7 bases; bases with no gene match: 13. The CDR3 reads CASTRSTSGSVDYEQYF. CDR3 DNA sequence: TGTGCCAGCACCCGATCGACTAGCGGGAGTGTCGACTACGAGCAGTACTTC. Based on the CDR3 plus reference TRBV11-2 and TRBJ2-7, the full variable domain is EAGVAQSPRYKIIEKRQSVAFWCNPISGHATLYWYQQILGQGPKLLIQFQNNGVVDDSQLPKDRFSAERLKGVDSTLKIQPAKLEDSAVYLCASTRSTSGSVDYEQYFGPGTRLTVT.

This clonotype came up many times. The CDR3 reads CASSYLANTDTQYF. Here the CDR3 DNA reads TGTGCCAGCAGTTACTTAGCGAATACAGATACGCAGTATTTT. This chain connects TRBV6-2 or TRBV6-3 to TRBJ2-3; weak D call: TRBD2 (5 bases). Per the germline V gene, CDR1 is MNHEY and CDR2 is SVGEGT. CDR3 length: 14 residues. V shed 1 base and J shed 3 bases, with 8 bases lying between them.

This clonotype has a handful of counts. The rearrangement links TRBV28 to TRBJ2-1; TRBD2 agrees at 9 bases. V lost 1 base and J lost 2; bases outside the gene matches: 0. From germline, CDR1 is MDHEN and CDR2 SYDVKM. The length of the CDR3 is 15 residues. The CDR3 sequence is CASSLSSGTYNEQFF. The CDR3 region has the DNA TGTGCCAGCAGTTTATCTAGCGGGACCTACAATGAGCAGTTCTTC.

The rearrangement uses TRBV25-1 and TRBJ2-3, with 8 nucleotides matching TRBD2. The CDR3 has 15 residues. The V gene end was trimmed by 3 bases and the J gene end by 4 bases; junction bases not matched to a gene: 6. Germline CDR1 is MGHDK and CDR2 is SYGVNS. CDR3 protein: CASSDREGLADTQYF. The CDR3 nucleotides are TGTGCCAGCAGTGATCGGGAGGGCCTCGCAGATACGCAGTATTTT.

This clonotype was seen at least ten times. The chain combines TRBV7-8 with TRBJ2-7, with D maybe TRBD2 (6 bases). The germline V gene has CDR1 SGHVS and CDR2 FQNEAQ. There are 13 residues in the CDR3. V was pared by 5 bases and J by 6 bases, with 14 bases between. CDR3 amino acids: CASSAGPKGEQYF. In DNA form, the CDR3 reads TGTGCCAGCAGCGCGGGGCCCAAGGGCGAGCAGTACTTC. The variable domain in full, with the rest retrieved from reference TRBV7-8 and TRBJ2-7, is GAGVSQSPRYKVAKRGQDVALRCDPISGHVSLFWYQQALGQGPEFLTYFQNEAQLDKSGLPSDRFFAERPEGSVSTLKIQRTQQEDSAVYLCASSAGPKGEQYFGPGTRLTVT.

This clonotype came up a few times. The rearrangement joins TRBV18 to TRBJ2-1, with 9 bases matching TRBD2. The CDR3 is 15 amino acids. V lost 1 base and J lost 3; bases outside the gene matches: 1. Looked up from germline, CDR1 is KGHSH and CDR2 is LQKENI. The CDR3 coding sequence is TGTGCCAGCTCACCACGGCGGGAGGGCTACAATGAGCAGTTCTTC. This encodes CASSPRREGYNEQFF. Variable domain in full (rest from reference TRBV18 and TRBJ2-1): NAGVMQNPRHLVRRRGQEARLRCSPMKGHSHVYWYRQLPEEGLKFMVYLQKENIIDESGMPKERFSAEFPKEGPSILRIQQVVRGDSAAYFCASSPRREGYNEQFFGPGTRLTVL.

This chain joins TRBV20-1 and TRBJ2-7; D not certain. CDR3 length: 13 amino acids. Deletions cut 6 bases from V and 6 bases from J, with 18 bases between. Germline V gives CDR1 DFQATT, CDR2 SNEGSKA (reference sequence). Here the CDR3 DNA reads TGCAGTGCCATCACAGAGAGATTCTCCGAGCAGTACTTC. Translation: CSAITERFSEQYF.

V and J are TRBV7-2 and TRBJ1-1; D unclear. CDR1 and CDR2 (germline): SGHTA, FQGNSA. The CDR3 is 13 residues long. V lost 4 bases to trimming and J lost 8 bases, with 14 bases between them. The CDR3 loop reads CASSSSIGREAFF. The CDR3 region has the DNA TGTGCCAGCAGCTCTAGTATTGGGAGAGAAGCTTTCTTT.

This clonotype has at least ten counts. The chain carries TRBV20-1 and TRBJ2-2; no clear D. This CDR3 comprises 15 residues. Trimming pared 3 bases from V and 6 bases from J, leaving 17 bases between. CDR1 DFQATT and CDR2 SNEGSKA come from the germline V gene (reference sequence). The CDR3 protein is CSARDATRNAGELFF. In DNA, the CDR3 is TGCAGTGCTAGGGACGCAACTCGAAACGCCGGGGAGCTGTTTTTT.

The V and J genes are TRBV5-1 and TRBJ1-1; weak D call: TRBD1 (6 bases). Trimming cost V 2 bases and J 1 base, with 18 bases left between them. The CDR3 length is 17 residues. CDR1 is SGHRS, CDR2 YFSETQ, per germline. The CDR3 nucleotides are TGCGCCAGCAGCTTCCTGCGTGGGGGCAGCCAGAACACTGAAGCTTTCTTT. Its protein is CASSFLRGGSQNTEAFF.

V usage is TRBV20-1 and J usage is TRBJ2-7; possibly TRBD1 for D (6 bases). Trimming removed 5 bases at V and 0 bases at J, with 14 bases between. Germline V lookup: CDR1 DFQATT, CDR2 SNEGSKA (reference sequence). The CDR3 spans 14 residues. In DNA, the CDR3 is TGCAGTGCTCGGACAGAGAGATTCTCCTACGAGCAGTACTTC. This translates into CSARTERFSYEQYF.

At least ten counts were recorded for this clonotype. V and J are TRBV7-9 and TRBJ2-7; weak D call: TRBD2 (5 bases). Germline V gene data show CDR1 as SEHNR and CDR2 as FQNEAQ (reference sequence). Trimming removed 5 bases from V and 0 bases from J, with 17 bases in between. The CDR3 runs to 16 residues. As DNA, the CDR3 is TGTGCCAGCAGCCCTCGGCGGGCAGGTACCTCCTACGAGCAGTACTTC. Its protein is CASSPRRAGTSYEQYF.

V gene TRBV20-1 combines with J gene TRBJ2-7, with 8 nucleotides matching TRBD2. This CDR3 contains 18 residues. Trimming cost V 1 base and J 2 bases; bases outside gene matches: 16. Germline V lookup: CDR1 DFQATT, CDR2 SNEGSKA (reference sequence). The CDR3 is CSARVSSGLGAPTYEQYF. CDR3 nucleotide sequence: TGCAGTGCTAGAGTGTCATCGGGACTAGGCGCACCTACCTACGAGCAGTACTTC.

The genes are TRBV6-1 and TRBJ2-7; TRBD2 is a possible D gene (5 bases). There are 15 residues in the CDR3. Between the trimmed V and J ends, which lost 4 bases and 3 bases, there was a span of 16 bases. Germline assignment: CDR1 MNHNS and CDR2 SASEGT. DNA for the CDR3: TGTGCCAGCAGTGGAAGGGAGAGACCCAACTACGAGCAGTACTTC. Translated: CASSGRERPNYEQYF.

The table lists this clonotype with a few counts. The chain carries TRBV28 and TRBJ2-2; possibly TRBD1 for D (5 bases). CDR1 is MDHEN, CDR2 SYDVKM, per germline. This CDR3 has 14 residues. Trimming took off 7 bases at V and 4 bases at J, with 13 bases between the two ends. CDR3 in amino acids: CASNWEGVTGELFF. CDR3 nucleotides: TGTGCCAGCAATTGGGAAGGGGTCACCGGGGAGCTGTTTTTT.

DNA of the CDR3: TGTGCCAGCAGCTTATATTCCTACGAGCAGTACTTC. Protein product: CASSLYSYEQYF. This rearrangement joins TRBV7-8 to TRBJ2-7; no definite D call. Germline CDR1 SGHVS, CDR2 FQNEAQ. V lost 2 bases and J 1 base, leaving 3 bases between the germline ends. The CDR3 sequence is 12 residues long.

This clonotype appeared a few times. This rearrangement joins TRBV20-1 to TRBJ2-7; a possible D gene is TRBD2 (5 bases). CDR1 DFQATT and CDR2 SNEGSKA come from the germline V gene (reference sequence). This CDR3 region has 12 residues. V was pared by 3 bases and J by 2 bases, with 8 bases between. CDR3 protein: CSAREVAYEQYF. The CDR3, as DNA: TGCAGTGCTAGGGAGGTAGCCTACGAGCAGTACTTC.

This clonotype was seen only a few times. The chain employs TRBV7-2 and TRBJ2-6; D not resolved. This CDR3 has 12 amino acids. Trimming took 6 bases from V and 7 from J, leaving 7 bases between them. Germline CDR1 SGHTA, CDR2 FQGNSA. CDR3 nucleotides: TGTGCCAGCAGGTCCCAAGCCAACGTCCTGACTTTC. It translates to CASRSQANVLTF.

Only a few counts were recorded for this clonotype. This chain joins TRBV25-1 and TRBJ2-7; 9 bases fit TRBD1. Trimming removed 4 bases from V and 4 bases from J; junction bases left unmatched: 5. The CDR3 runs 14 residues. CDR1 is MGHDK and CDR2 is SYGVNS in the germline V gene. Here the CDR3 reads CASSVGTGFYEQYF. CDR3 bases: TGTGCCAGCAGTGTAGGGACAGGGTTTTACGAGCAGTACTTC.

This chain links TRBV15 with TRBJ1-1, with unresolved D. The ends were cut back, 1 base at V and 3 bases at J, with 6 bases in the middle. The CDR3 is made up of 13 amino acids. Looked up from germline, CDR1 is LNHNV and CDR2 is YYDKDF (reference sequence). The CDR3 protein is CATSRASDTEAFF. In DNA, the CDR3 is TGTGCCACCAGCAGAGCATCGGACACTGAAGCTTTCTTT.

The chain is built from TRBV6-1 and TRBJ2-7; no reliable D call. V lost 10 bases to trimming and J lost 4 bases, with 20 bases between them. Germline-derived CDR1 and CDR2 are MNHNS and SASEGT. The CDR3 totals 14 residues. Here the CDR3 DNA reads TGTGCCATCCAACCCGACGGAGCGTGGTACGAGCAGTACTTC. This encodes CAIQPDGAWYEQYF.